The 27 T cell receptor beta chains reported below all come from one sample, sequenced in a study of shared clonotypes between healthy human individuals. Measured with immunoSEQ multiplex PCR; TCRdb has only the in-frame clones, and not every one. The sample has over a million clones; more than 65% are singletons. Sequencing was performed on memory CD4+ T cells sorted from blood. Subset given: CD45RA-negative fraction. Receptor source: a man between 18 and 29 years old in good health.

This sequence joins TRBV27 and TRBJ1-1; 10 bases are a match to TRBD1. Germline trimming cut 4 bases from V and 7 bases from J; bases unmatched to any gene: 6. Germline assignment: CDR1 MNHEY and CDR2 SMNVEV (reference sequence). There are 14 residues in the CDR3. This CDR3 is CASSSGQGLGEAFF. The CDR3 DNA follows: TGTGCCAGCAGTTCGGGACAGGGGTTAGGTGAAGCTTTCTTT.

The CDR3, as DNA: TGTGCCAGCAGCTTAGATCAGGGTACACCCCTCCACTTT. This translates into CASSLDQGTPLHF. The chain joins TRBV11-2 to TRBJ1-6, with D perhaps TRBD1 (5 bases). Trimming removed 0 bases from V and 11 bases from J, with 8 bases in between. The CDR3 runs 13 residues. From germline, CDR1 is SGHAT and CDR2 FQNNGV.

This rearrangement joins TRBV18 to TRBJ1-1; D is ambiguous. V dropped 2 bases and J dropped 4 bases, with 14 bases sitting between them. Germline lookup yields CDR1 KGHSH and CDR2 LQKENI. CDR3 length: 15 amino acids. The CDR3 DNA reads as TGTGCCAGCTCACCAATCGTGAATCAGGCCACTGAAGCTTTCTTT. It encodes CASSPIVNQATEAFF. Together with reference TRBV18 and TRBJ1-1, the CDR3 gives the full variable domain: NAGVMQNPRHLVRRRGQEARLRCSPMKGHSHVYWYRQLPEEGLKFMVYLQKENIIDESGMPKERFSAEFPKEGPSILRIQQVVRGDSAAYFCASSPIVNQATEAFFGQGTRLTVV.

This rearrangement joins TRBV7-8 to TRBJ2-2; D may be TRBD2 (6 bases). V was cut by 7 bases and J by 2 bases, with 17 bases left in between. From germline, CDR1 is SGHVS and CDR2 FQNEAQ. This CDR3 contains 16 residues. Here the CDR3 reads CASIAYGGTNTGELFF. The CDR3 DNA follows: TGTGCCAGCATCGCTTATGGCGGGACTAACACCGGGGAGCTGTTTTTT.

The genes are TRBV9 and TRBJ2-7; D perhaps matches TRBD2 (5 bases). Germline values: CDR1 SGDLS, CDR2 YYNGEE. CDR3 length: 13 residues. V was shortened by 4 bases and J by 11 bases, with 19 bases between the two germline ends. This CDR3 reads CASSRALDSVKYF. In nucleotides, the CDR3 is TGTGCCAGCAGCCGTGCCTTGGACTCGGTGAAGTACTTC.

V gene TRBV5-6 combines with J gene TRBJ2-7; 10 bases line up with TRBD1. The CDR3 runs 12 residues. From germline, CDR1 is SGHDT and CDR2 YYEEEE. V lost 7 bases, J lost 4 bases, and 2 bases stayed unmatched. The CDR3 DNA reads TGTGCCAGCCGGGGACAGGGGTACGAGCAGTACTTC. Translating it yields CASRGQGYEQYF.

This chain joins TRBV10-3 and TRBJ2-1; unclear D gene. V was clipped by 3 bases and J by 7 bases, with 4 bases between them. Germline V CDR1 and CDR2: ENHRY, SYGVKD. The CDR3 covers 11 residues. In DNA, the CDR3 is TGTGCCATCAGTGAAACGAATGAGCAGTTCTTC. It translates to CAISETNEQFF.

CDR3 nucleotides: TGTGCCAGCAGTGATACCTTACAGGGTCTTAGGTACGAGCAGTACTTC. The encoded protein is CASSDTLQGLRYEQYF. The chain employs TRBV27 and TRBJ2-7; possible D gene TRBD1, 6 bases. Germline CDR1 and CDR2: MNHEY and SMNVEV (reference sequence). The germline V and J ends were trimmed by 5 bases and 4 bases, with 21 bases remaining between them. The CDR3 covers 16 residues.

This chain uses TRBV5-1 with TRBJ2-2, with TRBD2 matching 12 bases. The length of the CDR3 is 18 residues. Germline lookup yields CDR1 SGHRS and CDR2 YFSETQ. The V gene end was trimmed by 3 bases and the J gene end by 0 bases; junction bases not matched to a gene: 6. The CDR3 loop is CASSYQLAGGSNTGELFF. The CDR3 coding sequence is TGCGCCAGCAGCTACCAACTAGCGGGAGGATCGAACACCGGGGAGCTGTTTTTT. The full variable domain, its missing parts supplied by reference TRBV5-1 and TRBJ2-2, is KAGVTQTPRYLIKTRGQQVTLSCSPISGHRSVSWYQQTPGQGLQFLFEYFSETQRNKGNFPGRFSGRQFSNSRSEMNVSTLELGDSALYLCASSYQLAGGSNTGELFFGEGSRLTVL.

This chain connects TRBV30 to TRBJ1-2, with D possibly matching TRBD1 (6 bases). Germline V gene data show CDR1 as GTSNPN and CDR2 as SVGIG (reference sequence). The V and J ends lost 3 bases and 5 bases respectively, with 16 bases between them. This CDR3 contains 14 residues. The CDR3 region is CAWREQGVSYGYTF. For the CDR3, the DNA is TGTGCCTGGAGGGAACAGGGTGTCTCTTATGGCTACACCTTC.

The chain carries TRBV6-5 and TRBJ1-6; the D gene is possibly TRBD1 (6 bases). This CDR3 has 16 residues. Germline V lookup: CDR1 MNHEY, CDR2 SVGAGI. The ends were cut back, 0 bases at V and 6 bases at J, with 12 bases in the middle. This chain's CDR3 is CASSYSRGGGNSPLHF. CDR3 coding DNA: TGTGCCAGCAGTTACTCGAGAGGGGGTGGTAATTCACCCCTCCACTTT.

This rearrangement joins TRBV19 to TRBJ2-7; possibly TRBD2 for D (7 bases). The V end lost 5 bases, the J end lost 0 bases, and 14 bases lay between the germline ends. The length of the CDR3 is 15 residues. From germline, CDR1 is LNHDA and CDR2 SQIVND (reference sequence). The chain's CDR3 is CASSGPAGASYEQYF. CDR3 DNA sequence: TGTGCCAGTAGTGGACCCGCGGGGGCCTCCTACGAGCAGTACTTC.

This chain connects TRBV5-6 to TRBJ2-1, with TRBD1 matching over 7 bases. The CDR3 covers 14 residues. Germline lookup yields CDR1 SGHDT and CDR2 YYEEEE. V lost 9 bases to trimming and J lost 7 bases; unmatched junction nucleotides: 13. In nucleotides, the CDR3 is TGTGCCACTCAGAAAGGGGGCGAAAGAAATGAGCAGTTCTTC. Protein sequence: CATQKGGERNEQFF.

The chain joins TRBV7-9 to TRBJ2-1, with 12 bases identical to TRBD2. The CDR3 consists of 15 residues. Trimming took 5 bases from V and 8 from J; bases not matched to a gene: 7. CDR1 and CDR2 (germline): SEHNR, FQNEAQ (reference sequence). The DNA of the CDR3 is TGTGCCAGCAGCCCCGGACTAGCGGGATTTGATGAGCAGTTCTTC. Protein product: CASSPGLAGFDEQFF.

In nucleotides, the CDR3 is TGCGCCAGCAGAGGTCGAGACAGCGACAATCAGCCCCAGCATTTT. Residues: CASRGRDSDNQPQHF. The V and J genes are TRBV10-1 and TRBJ1-5, with D tentatively TRBD1 (5 bases). There are 15 residues in the CDR3. V was clipped by 6 bases and J by 3 bases, with 15 bases between them. Germline V gene sequence: CDR1 WNHNN, CDR2 SYGVQD (reference sequence).

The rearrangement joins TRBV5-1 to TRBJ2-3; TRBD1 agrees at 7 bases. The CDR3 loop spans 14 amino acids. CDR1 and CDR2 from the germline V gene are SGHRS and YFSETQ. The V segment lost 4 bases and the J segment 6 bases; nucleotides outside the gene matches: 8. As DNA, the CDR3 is TGCGCCAGCAGCGAAGGACAGGTCCCCGATACGCAGTATTTT. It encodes CASSEGQVPDTQYF. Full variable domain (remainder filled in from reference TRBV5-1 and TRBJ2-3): KAGVTQTPRYLIKTRGQQVTLSCSPISGHRSVSWYQQTPGQGLQFLFEYFSETQRNKGNFPGRFSGRQFSNSRSEMNVSTLELGDSALYLCASSEGQVPDTQYFGPGTRLTVL.

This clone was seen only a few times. CDR3 loop: CASSSGQGTEAFF. The CDR3 bases are TGCGCCAGCAGCTCGGGACAGGGCACTGAAGCTTTCTTT. The V and J genes are TRBV5-1 and TRBJ1-1; 9 bases are a match to TRBD1. V was clipped by 3 bases and J by 4 bases; unmatched bases: 1. The CDR3 sequence is 13 residues long. The V gene's germline CDR1 is SGHRS and CDR2 YFSETQ.

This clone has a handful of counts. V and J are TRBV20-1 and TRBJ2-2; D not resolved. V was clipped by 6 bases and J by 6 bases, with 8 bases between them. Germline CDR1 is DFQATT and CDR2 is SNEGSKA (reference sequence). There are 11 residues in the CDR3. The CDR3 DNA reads TGCAGTGCCTACGCCCCCGGGGAGCTGTTTTTT. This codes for CSAYAPGELFF.

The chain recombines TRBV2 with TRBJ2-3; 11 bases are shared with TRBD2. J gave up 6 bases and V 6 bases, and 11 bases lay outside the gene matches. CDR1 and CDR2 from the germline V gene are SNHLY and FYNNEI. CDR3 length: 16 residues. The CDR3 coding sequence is TGTGCCAGCAGGTTACTAGCGGGGGTGCTTATGGATACGCAGTATTTT. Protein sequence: CASRLLAGVLMDTQYF.

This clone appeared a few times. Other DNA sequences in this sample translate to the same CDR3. CDR3 sequence reads: CASSEQGYGYTF. CDR3 nucleotides: TGTGCCAGCAGTGAACAGGGCTATGGCTACACCTTC. The chain recombines TRBV6-1 with TRBJ1-2, with TRBD1 as a possible D gene (5 bases). V shed 2 bases and J shed 4 bases, with 5 bases lying between them. CDR1 is MNHNS and CDR2 is SASEGT in the germline V gene. This CDR3 region has 12 residues.

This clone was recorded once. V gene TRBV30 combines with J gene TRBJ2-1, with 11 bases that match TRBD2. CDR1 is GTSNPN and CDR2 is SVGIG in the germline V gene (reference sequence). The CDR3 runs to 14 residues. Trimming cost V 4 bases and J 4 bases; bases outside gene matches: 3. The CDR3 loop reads CAWKGTSGYNEQFF. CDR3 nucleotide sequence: TGTGCCTGGAAGGGGACTAGCGGATACAATGAGCAGTTCTTC.

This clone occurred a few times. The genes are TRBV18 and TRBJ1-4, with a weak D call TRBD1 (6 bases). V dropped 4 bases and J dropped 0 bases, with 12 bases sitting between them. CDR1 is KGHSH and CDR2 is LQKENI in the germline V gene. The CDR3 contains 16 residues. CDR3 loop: CASSRRTATTNEKLFF. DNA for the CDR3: TGTGCCAGCTCACGACGGACAGCTACAACTAATGAAAAACTGTTTTTT.

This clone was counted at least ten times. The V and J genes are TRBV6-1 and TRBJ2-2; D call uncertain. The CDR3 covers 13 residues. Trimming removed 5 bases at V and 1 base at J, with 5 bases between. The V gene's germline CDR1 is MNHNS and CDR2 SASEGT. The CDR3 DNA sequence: TGTGCCAGCAGTATACAGAACACCGGGGAGCTGTTTTTT. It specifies CASSIQNTGELFF.

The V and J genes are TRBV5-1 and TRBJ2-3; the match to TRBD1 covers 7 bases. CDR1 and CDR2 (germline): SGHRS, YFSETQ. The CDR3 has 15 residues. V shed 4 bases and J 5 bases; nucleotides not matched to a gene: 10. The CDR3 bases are TGCGCCAGCAGCGATATTACAGGGGCCCTAGATACGCAGTATTTT. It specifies CASSDITGALDTQYF.

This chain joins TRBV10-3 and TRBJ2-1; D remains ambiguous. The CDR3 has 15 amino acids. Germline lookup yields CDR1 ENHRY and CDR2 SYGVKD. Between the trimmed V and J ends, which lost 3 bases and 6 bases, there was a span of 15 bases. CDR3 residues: CAISERVVVSNEQFF. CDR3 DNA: TGTGCCATCAGTGAAAGGGTAGTGGTTTCCAATGAGCAGTTCTTC.

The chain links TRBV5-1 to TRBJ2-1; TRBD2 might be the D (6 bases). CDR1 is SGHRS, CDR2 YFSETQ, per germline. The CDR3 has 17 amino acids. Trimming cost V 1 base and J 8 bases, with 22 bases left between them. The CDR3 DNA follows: TGCGCCAGCAGCTTGCCTCCCCAACTCGGGGGTTTATATGAGCAGTTCTTC. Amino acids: CASSLPPQLGGLYEQFF.

The CDR3: CASRRQGLNEKLFF. The CDR3 DNA follows: TGTGCCAGCAGGAGACAGGGCCTTAATGAAAAACTGTTTTTT. The chain is built from TRBV6-5 and TRBJ1-4, with TRBD1 matching over 7 bases. CDR3 size: 14 residues. V lost 6 bases and J lost 4; bases outside the gene matches: 5. In germline, CDR1 is MNHEY, CDR2 SVGAGI.